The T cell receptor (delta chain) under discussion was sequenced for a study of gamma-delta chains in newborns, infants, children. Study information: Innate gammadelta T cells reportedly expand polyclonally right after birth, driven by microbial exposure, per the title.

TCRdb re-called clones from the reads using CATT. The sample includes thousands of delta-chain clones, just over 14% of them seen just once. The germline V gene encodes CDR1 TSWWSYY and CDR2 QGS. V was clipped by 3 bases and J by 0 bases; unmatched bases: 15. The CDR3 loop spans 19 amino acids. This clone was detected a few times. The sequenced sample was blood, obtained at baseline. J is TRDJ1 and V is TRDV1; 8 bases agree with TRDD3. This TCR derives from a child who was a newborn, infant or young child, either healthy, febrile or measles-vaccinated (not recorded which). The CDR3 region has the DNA TGTGCTCTTGGGGATCCCCTTTGGGATACGCCCTCGTACACCGATAAACTCATCTTT. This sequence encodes CALGDPLWDTPSYTDKLIF.